These 29 T cell receptor beta chains came from one sample sequenced in a study of monozygotic twins with inflammatory bowel disease. TCRdb reanalyzed the 5' RACE reads, giving one entry per CDR3 protein sequence and no DNA. The sample has roughly 200,000 distinct CDR3 sequences. Sequenced material: blood. The receptor set was obtained from a human donor with ulcerative colitis or Crohn's disease, or a healthy co-twin of an affected twin (not recorded which).

V usage is TRBV10-3 and J usage is TRBJ1-5; TCRdb picks TRBD1, but there is no DNA to check that call. The CDR3 runs to 14 residues. Germline V CDR1 and CDR2: ENHRY, SYGVKD. CDR3 region: CASAREYSNQPQHF.

This chain joins TRBV19 and TRBJ2-2. CDR1 LNHDA and CDR2 SQIVND come from the germline V gene (reference sequence). The CDR3 has 15 amino acids. This chain's CDR3 is CASLERSGYTGELFF.

The chain links TRBV6-1 to TRBJ2-7; checking the TCRdb D call of TRBD2 is not possible without DNA. The germline V gene has CDR1 MNHNS and CDR2 SASEGT. The CDR3 sequence is 19 residues long. This chain's CDR3 is CASRAAGTLTGTASYEQYF.

The V gene is TRBV10-3, the J gene TRBJ1-2; with no DNA, the TCRdb D assignment of TRBD1 cannot be verified. Germline lookup yields CDR1 ENHRY and CDR2 SYGVKD. CDR3 size: 15 residues. CDR3 amino acids: CAISELNRGNYGYTF.

The rearrangement uses TRBV29-1 and TRBJ1-1. Germline-derived CDR1 and CDR2 are SQVTM and ANQGSEA. The CDR3 consists of 17 residues. CDR3 sequence reads: CSVPFDEITSGNTEAFF.

The rearrangement links TRBV10-3 to TRBJ2-7. The germline V gene encodes CDR1 ENHRY and CDR2 SYGVKD. This CDR3 contains 12 residues. The CDR3 region is CAIAEAGDEQYF.

The genes are TRBV12-3 or TRBV12-4 and TRBJ1-1. The CDR3 loop spans 12 amino acids. The CDR3 is CASSFANTEAFF.

This sequence joins TRBV11-2 and TRBJ2-7. The germline V gene encodes CDR1 SGHAT and CDR2 FQNNGV. CDR3 length equals 13 residues. This chain's CDR3 is CASSLGQLYEQYF.

The V call is TRBV6-1, the J call TRBJ2-2; TCRdb calls TRBD2, which cannot be checked without DNA. Looked up from germline, CDR1 is MNHNS and CDR2 is SASEGT. The CDR3 has 16 amino acids. This CDR3 reads CASSKAGTQDTGELFF.

V is TRBV5-6 and J is TRBJ1-1; the D call of TRBD1 rests on TCRdb alone, since no DNA is present to check it. Germline V gene lookup returns CDR1 SGHDT and CDR2 YYEEEE. CDR3 size: 17 residues. CDR3 in amino acids: CASSPALLQGRNTEAFF.

The gene calls are TRBV4-1 and TRBJ1-1. Germline CDR1 is MGHRA and CDR2 is YSYEKL. CDR3 length: 15 amino acids. The CDR3 here is CASSQERTVNTEAFF.

This chain uses TRBV4-1 with TRBJ2-1; the D call of TRBD2 rests on TCRdb alone, since no DNA is present to check it. This CDR3 spans 18 amino acids. Looked up from germline, CDR1 is MGHRA and CDR2 is YSYEKL. This CDR3 is CASSLQRALTGFYNEQFF.

This chain uses TRBV20-1 with TRBJ1-3; TCRdb indicates TRBD1, and absent DNA this call remains unverified. The CDR3 is 15 amino acids. Germline-derived CDR1 and CDR2 are DFQATT and SNEGSKA (reference sequence). The CDR3 is CSARDPGSSGNTIYF.

V usage is TRBV6-1 and J usage is TRBJ2-7. This CDR3 has 11 amino acids. Per the germline V gene, CDR1 is MNHNS and CDR2 is SASEGT. CDR3 in amino acids: CASSERPSEYF.

Here the CDR3 reads CAASKSSYNEQFF. The chain has TRBV6-2 or TRBV6-3 and TRBJ2-1. Per the germline V gene, CDR1 is MNHEY and CDR2 is SVGEGT. The CDR3 is made up of 13 amino acids.

The CDR3 spells CASKEGSYNSPLHF. The chain is built from TRBV5-1 and TRBJ1-6. CDR3 length equals 14 residues. From germline, CDR1 is SGHRS and CDR2 YFSETQ.

This chain connects TRBV6-5 to TRBJ1-2; TCRdb reports TRBD1, a call that lacks DNA to check it against. Germline values: CDR1 MNHEY, CDR2 SVGAGI. This CDR3 spans 13 amino acids. CDR3 in amino acids: CASSYRTGEGYTF.

CDR3 loop: CASSRRTETSGELFF. This chain connects TRBV18 to TRBJ2-2; TCRdb lists TRBD1, though no DNA is available to test this call. CDR1 and CDR2 from the germline V gene are KGHSH and LQKENI. The CDR3 loop spans 15 amino acids.

The rearrangement joins TRBV6-6 to TRBJ2-6. Germline V gene data show CDR1 as MNHNY and CDR2 as SVGAGI (reference sequence). This CDR3 is 14 amino acids long. The CDR3 protein is CASTEPSGANVLTF.

The genes are TRBV3-1 and TRBJ1-4. Germline CDR1 LGHDT, CDR2 YNNKEL (reference sequence). CDR3 length: 15 amino acids. The CDR3 sequence is CASSPSPVTNEKLFF.

The V and J genes are TRBV5-1 and TRBJ1-1. The CDR3 sequence is 15 residues long. In germline, CDR1 is SGHRS, CDR2 YFSETQ. CDR3: CASSLATDTNTEAFF.

This chain links TRBV7-2 with TRBJ1-2; lacking DNA, the TRBD1 call made by TCRdb goes unchecked. Germline V lookup: CDR1 SGHTA, CDR2 FQGNSA. This CDR3 spans 15 amino acids. The CDR3 sequence is CASSPRTGQIHGYTF.

The chain uses TRBV19 and TRBJ2-1; absent DNA, TCRdb's TRBD1 call cannot be checked. Per the germline V gene, CDR1 is LNHDA and CDR2 is SQIVND (reference sequence). The CDR3 length is 15 residues. This CDR3 reads CASSIVGTGNNEQFF.

This chain joins TRBV5-5 and TRBJ2-6; the TCRdb call, TRBD2, lacks DNA for checking. The CDR3 runs 17 residues. CDR1 and CDR2 (germline): SGHKS, YYEKEE (reference sequence). The CDR3 region is CASSLAGSSSGANVLTF.

The gene calls are TRBV5-1 and TRBJ1-2. The CDR3 is made up of 14 amino acids. Germline lookup yields CDR1 SGHRS and CDR2 YFSETQ. The CDR3 loop is CASSLDSRNYGYTF.

The CDR3 protein is CATSRVGRELYEQYF. The chain is built from TRBV15 and TRBJ2-7; without DNA, the TCRdb call of TRBD1 cannot be checked. Germline CDR1 LNHNV, CDR2 YYDKDF (reference sequence). The CDR3 length is 15 residues.

V gene TRBV6-2 or TRBV6-3 combines with J gene TRBJ2-1. This CDR3 contains 15 residues. Germline V gene sequence: CDR1 MNHEY, CDR2 SVGEGT. The CDR3 is CASSPLQTADNEQFF.

The chain has TRBV5-1 and TRBJ1-4. CDR1 and CDR2 (germline): SGHRS, YFSETQ. The CDR3 has 14 residues. CDR3 region: CASSFGVTNEKLFF.

The gene calls are TRBV20-1 and TRBJ1-1; absent DNA, TCRdb's TRBD1 call cannot be checked. The CDR3 loop spans 15 amino acids. Germline loops: CDR1 DFQATT, CDR2 SNEGSKA (reference sequence). CDR3 loop: CSAPAPDRGWTEAFF.